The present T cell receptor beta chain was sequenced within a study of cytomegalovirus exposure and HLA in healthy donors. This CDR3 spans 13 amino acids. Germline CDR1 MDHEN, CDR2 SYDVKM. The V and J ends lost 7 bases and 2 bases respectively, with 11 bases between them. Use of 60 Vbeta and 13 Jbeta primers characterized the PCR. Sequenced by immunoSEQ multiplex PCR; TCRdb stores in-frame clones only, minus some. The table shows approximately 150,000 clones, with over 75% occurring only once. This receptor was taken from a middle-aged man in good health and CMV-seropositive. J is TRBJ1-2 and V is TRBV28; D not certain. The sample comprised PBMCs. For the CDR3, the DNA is TGTGCCAGCAAGTCCGGGTTGAACTATGGCTACACCTTC. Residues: CASKSGLNYGYTF.